Below are 3 T cell receptor beta chains sequenced from a single sample in a study of blood T cell repertoires in COVID-19. The repertoire was sequenced with immunoSEQ multiplex PCR; TCRdb's copy has only in-frame clones and lacks some. In the table there are over 90,000 clones, roughly 87% of which are singletons. Sequenced input: peripheral blood. The receptors here all came from a human donor in a cohort sampled during active COVID-19.

The chain uses TRBV9 and TRBJ2-2, with 8 positions matching TRBD2. V was clipped by 0 bases and J by 3 bases; unmatched bases: 10. Germline loops: CDR1 SGDLS, CDR2 YYNGEE. The CDR3 covers 18 residues. CDR3 bases: TGTGCCAGCAGCGTAGAGGGTAGCGGGATGGTAGACACCGGGGAGCTGTTTTTT. Translating it yields CASSVEGSGMVDTGELFF.

The chain has TRBV28 and TRBJ2-6; 7 positions match TRBD1. The junction had 7 bases not matched to a gene; V was cut back by 7 bases and J by 4 bases. Germline lookup yields CDR1 MDHEN and CDR2 SYDVKM. This CDR3 contains 15 residues. The CDR3 is CASIKGAVGANVLTF. The CDR3 DNA is TGTGCCAGCATTAAGGGGGCGGTAGGGGCCAACGTCCTGACTTTC.

This clone has only one observation. At one end the junction does not follow the germline gene, possibly because of a read error. This sequence joins TRBV7-7 and TRBJ2-5, with 10 bases aligning to TRBD2. Germline V gene lookup returns CDR1 SSHAT and CDR2 FNYEAQ (reference sequence). The CDR3 covers 17 residues. The CDR3 DNA reads as TGTGCTAGCAGCGGGGGTCTAGCGGGAGTGGTCGGAGAGACCCAGTACTTC. Protein sequence: CASSGGLAGVVGETQYF.